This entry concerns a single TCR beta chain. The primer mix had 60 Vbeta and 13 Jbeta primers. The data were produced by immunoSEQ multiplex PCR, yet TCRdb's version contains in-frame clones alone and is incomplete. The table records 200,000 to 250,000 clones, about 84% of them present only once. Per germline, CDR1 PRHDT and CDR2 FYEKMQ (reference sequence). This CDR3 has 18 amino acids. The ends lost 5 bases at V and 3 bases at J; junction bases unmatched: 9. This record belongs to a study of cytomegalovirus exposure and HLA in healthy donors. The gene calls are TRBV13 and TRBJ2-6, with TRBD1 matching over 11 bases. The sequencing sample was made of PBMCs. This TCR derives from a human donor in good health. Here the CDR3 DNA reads TGTGCCAGCAGCGTCCGGGACAGGGGGTTTAGTGGGGCCAACGTCCTGACTTTC. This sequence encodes CASSVRDRGFSGANVLTF.